This record concerns one T cell receptor (beta chain) sequence. Its target is not known. This sample was included in a study of cytomegalovirus exposure and HLA in healthy donors. The PCR employed 60 Vbeta primers together with 13 Jbeta primers. The repertoire was sequenced with immunoSEQ multiplex PCR; TCRdb's copy has only in-frame clones and lacks some. The profile shows roughly 200,000 clones, 65% to 90% of them singletons. CDR1 is SGDLS, CDR2 YYNGEE, per germline. The CDR3 has 13 amino acids. V was shortened by 0 bases and J by 7 bases, with 11 bases between the two germline ends. Study-wide results and caveats: A later analysis linked a missense variant in DCLRE1C to the trimming of TCR beta V and J genes. A few chains tied to CMV proved CMV antigen-specific in vitro.

The material sequenced was PBMCs. The receptor was derived from a woman between 45 and 65 years old in good health and CMV-seronegative. The rearrangement uses TRBV9 and TRBJ2-7, with D perhaps matching TRBD1 (5 bases). The chain's CDR3 is CASSVDQGREQYF. As DNA, the CDR3 is TGTGCCAGCAGCGTAGACCAGGGCCGGGAGCAGTACTTC. Looking up the rest from reference TRBV9 and TRBJ2-7 gives the full variable domain: DSGVTQTPKHLITATGQRVTLRCSPRSGDLSVYWYQQSLDQGLQFLIQYYNGEERAKGNILERFSAQQFPDLHSELNLSSLELGDSALYFCASSVDQGREQYFGPGTRLTVT.